This T cell receptor beta chain was retrieved from a study of cytomegalovirus exposure and HLA in healthy donors. This clone came up once. The antigen is not known. Whole-study results and caveats: In presence/absence analyses, roughly uniform sequencing depth across donors was assumed.

PCR involved 60 Vbeta and 13 Jbeta primers. Assay used: immunoSEQ multiplex PCR; TCRdb lists only in-frame clones, some missing. The sample consists of about 84,000 clones, approximately 90% of them appearing once. The TCR sequence derives from a man younger than 30 in good health and CMV-seronegative. Sequencing used PBMCs.

The CDR3 loop reads CASRQRFGGTEAFF. CDR3 sequence (DNA): TGTGCCAGCAGGCAGAGGTTTGGGGGGACTGAAGCTTTCTTT. This sequence joins TRBV6-5 and TRBJ1-1; possibly TRBD1 for D (5 bases). Trimming stripped 6 bases from V and 5 bases from J, with 16 bases between. Germline loops: CDR1 MNHEY, CDR2 SVGAGI. This CDR3 is built from 14 residues.